Below, 20 T cell receptor beta chains from the same sample are listed, as sequenced in a study of human T cells and chemical hapten exposure. TCRdb re-called the RACE reads through MiXCR, storing one row per CDR3 protein. Of about 120,000 distinct CDR3 sequences listed, about 14% are singletons. Sample time point: pre-sensitization, week 0. Treatment given: therapeutic diphenylcyclopropenone sensitization with weekly scalp DPC. The material sequenced was whole blood, taken in connection with sensitization to the hapten diphenylcyclopropenone (DPC). The receptors originated from a woman younger than 30 with alopecia areata. Some clones in this sample may be carry-over from other donors' samples.

The chain joins TRBV19 to TRBJ1-2; 11 nucleotides line up with TRBD1. The CDR3 is 17 amino acids. Per the germline V gene, CDR1 is LNHDA and CDR2 is SQIVND (reference sequence). J lost 7 bases, V lost 9 bases, and 19 bases had no gene match. The CDR3 protein is CASKATHFGQGASGYTF. CDR3 in DNA: TGTGCCAGCAAGGCCACCCATTTCGGACAGGGGGCCTCTGGCTACACCTTC.

Only a few counts were recorded for this clonotype. The rearrangement joins TRBV2 to TRBJ2-2; D is ambiguous. Germline CDR1 and CDR2: SNHLY and FYNNEI. The CDR3 extends over 14 amino acids. The V end was cut by 1 base, the J end by 9 bases, with 12 bases between. CDR3 nucleotides: TGTGCCAGCAGTGAAGAGGCGCAGGTCCGGGAGCTGTTTTTT. Its protein is CASSEEAQVRELFF.

This clonotype was seen a few times. V and J are TRBV7-8 and TRBJ1-5; tentatively, D is TRBD1 (5 bases). CDR1 and CDR2 (germline): SGHVS, FQNEAQ. With 0 bases removed from V and 1 base from J, the gap between germline ends came to 10 bases. This CDR3 is 16 amino acids long. CDR3 protein: CASSLARARSNQPQHF. CDR3 DNA: TGTGCCAGCAGCTTAGCCAGGGCGAGAAGCAATCAGCCCCAGCATTTT.

The chain links TRBV7-9 to TRBJ2-7; the D is unclear. Germline CDR1 SEHNR, CDR2 FQNEAQ (reference sequence). This CDR3 has 13 amino acids. V shed 7 bases and J shed 6 bases, with 16 bases lying between them. CDR3: CASTSLPRTEQYF. The CDR3 DNA sequence: TGTGCCAGCACCTCTCTACCGCGGACCGAGCAGTACTTC. Full variable domain (missing parts from reference TRBV7-9 and TRBJ2-7): DTGVSQNPRHKITKRGQNVTFRCDPISEHNRLYWYRQTLGQGPEFLTYFQNEAQLEKSRLLSDRFSAERPKGSFSTLEIQRTEQGDSAMYLCASTSLPRTEQYFGPGTRLTVT.

The chain recombines TRBV6-6 with TRBJ2-1, with 11 bases lining up with TRBD1. From germline, CDR1 is MNHNY and CDR2 SVGAGI (reference sequence). The CDR3 length is 15 residues. With 6 bases clipped from V and 8 bases from J, the junction kept 9 bases outside the gene matches. CDR3 coding DNA: TGTGCCAGCAGCCACCCGGGACAGGGGGTTGATGAGCAGTTCTTC. Encoded protein: CASSHPGQGVDEQFF.

In this sample, this clonotype turned up many times. This rearrangement joins TRBV18 to TRBJ1-2, with TRBD1 matching over 12 bases. The CDR3 is 16 amino acids. Germline CDR1 is KGHSH and CDR2 is LQKENI. V was pared by 2 bases and J by 4 bases, with 5 bases of the junction left unmatched. Here the CDR3 reads CASSPAGTGGLYGYTF. The CDR3 DNA sequence: TGTGCCAGCTCACCAGCCGGGACAGGGGGCCTCTATGGCTACACCTTC.

Only a few counts were recorded for this clonotype. Just one base apart from a much larger clone, this may be a read error. The rearrangement joins TRBV6-2 or TRBV6-3 to TRBJ2-7; D is uncertain. Germline V gene lookup returns CDR1 MNHEY and CDR2 SVGEGT. V shed 2 bases and J shed 3 bases, with 2 bases lying between them. The CDR3 runs to 11 residues. Here the CDR3 reads CASSYDYEQYF. The CDR3 DNA follows: TGTGCCAGCAGTTACGACTACGAGCAGTACTTC.

This clonotype has at least ten counts. The J gene is TRBJ1-4, the V gene TRBV6-2 or TRBV6-3; 7 bases line up with TRBD1. The germline V gene has CDR1 MNHEY and CDR2 SVGEGT. V gave up 6 bases and J gave up 8 bases; unmatched junction bases: 6. The CDR3 totals 13 residues. The CDR3: CASRTGPGEKLFF. CDR3 DNA sequence: TGTGCCAGCAGGACAGGGCCCGGCGAAAAACTGTTTTTT.

The V and J genes are TRBV5-5 and TRBJ1-1; no firm D call. CDR1 SGHKS and CDR2 YYEKEE come from the germline V gene (reference sequence). The CDR3 consists of 12 residues. V lost 1 base to trimming and J lost 3 bases, with 4 bases between them. CDR3 coding DNA: TGTGCCAGCAGCTTGTGGGACACTGAAGCTTTCTTT. It encodes CASSLWDTEAFF. The full variable domain, completed using reference TRBV5-5 and TRBJ1-1, is DAGVTQSPTHLIKTRGQQVTLRCSPISGHKSVSWYQQVLGQGPQFIFQYYEKEERGRGNFPDRFSARQFPNYSSELNVNALLLGDSALYLCASSLWDTEAFFGQGTRLTVV.

There are many counts of this clonotype. The chain couples TRBV7-8 to TRBJ1-2, with D unclear. Germline V gene sequence: CDR1 SGHVS, CDR2 FQNEAQ. V lost 1 base, J lost 0 bases, and 6 bases lay in between. The CDR3 covers 14 residues. The CDR3 coding sequence is TGTGCCAGCAGCTTAGTGACAACTAACTATGGCTACACCTTC. Translated: CASSLVTTNYGYTF.

The chain combines TRBV25-1 with TRBJ2-7, with TRBD1 matching 7 bases. This CDR3 spans 14 amino acids. With 4 bases clipped from V and 0 bases from J, the junction kept 3 bases outside the gene matches. Germline-derived CDR1 and CDR2 are MGHDK and SYGVNS. Here the CDR3 reads CASSARQGSYEQYF. The CDR3 nucleotides read TGTGCCAGCAGTGCCAGACAGGGCTCCTACGAGCAGTACTTC.

CDR3 sequence: CASSQCPGQGSHEQYF. In DNA, the CDR3 is TGCGCCAGCAGTCAATGCCCGGGACAGGGATCCCACGAGCAGTACTTC. The chain is built from TRBV23-1 and TRBJ2-7; 9 bases are a match to TRBD1. TRBV23-1 is labeled an ORF, and its function is uncertain. After removal of 1 base from V and 5 bases from J, the junction contained 9 bases not matched to a gene. CDR3 size: 16 residues.

This clonotype was counted only a few times. The gene calls are TRBV10-3 and TRBJ1-2, with D unresolved. The CDR3 has 14 residues. V gave up 4 bases and J gave up 0 bases, with 9 bases separating them. CDR1 is ENHRY, CDR2 SYGVKD, per germline. CDR3 amino acids: CAISGAYTNYGYTF. The CDR3 DNA sequence: TGTGCCATCAGTGGTGCCTATACTAACTATGGCTACACCTTC.

The genes are TRBV20-1 and TRBJ1-2; D call uncertain. Germline V CDR1 and CDR2: DFQATT, SNEGSKA (reference sequence). V gave up 6 bases and J gave up 5 bases, with 13 bases separating them. This CDR3 has 12 residues. The CDR3 DNA follows: TGCAGTGCCAAAGGGATTTATTATGGCTACACCTTC. Protein: CSAKGIYYGYTF.

The chain is built from TRBV6-5 and TRBJ2-2; D possibly matches TRBD1 or TRBD2 (5 bases each). Germline V CDR1 and CDR2: MNHEY, SVGAGI. The germline V and J ends were trimmed by 0 bases and 3 bases, with 8 bases remaining between them. The CDR3 loop spans 15 amino acids. The CDR3 DNA is TGTGCCAGCAGTTACTCGGGGACCCACACCGGGGAGCTGTTTTTT. Amino acids: CASSYSGTHTGELFF.

V usage is TRBV29-1 and J usage is TRBJ2-1, with 8 bases fitting TRBD1. Germline-derived CDR1 and CDR2 are SQVTM and ANQGSEA. Germline trimming cut 1 base from V and 7 bases from J; bases unmatched to any gene: 6. This CDR3 comprises 14 residues. CDR3 protein: CSVEVSRQGNEQFF. The CDR3 coding sequence is TGCAGCGTTGAAGTCTCGCGACAGGGGAATGAGCAGTTCTTC.

This clonotype came up many times. The rearrangement uses TRBV14 and TRBJ2-1; a possible D gene is TRBD2 (6 bases). Germline-derived CDR1 and CDR2 are SGHDN and FVKESK. The CDR3 sequence is 17 residues long. Trimming removed 1 base from V and 4 bases from J, with 17 bases in between. Here the CDR3 reads CASSQGPLARPYNEQFF. The CDR3 DNA sequence: TGTGCCAGCAGCCAAGGACCCCTAGCGCGCCCATACAATGAGCAGTTCTTC.

The chain recombines TRBV28 with TRBJ1-1; D might be TRBD1 (5 bases). This CDR3 is 16 amino acids long. V was pared by 1 base and J by 1 base, with 13 bases between. Germline CDR1 reads MDHEN; CDR2 reads SYDVKM. The CDR3 protein is CASSLLGGRKNTEAFF. The CDR3 coding sequence is TGTGCCAGCAGTTTATTGGGGGGACGGAAGAACACTGAAGCTTTCTTT.

In this sample, this clonotype turned up many times. The chain recombines TRBV6-5 with TRBJ2-7; D not certain. The CDR3 has 14 amino acids. With 0 bases removed from V and 4 bases from J, the gap between germline ends came to 10 bases. In germline, CDR1 is MNHEY, CDR2 SVGAGI. CDR3 protein: CASSYSFGPYEQYF. In DNA form, the CDR3 reads TGTGCCAGCAGTTACTCGTTCGGACCATACGAGCAGTACTTC.

This clonotype was seen a few times. The genes are TRBV4-3 and TRBJ2-3, with 8 bases aligning to TRBD1. The CDR3 runs to 17 residues. CDR1 LGHNA and CDR2 YSLEER come from the germline V gene. With V trimmed by 6 bases and J by 2 bases, 13 bases remained unmatched. CDR3 DNA: TGCGCCAGCAGTCAACGTTACGGGGACAGGTACACAGATACGCAGTATTTT. Translation: CASSQRYGDRYTDTQYF.